This TCR beta chain was obtained from a study of cytomegalovirus exposure and HLA in healthy donors. Study context: Caucasian-associated ancestry cluster membership applied to approximately 84% of a few hundred genotyped donors. The study, taken as a whole, reports: In all likelihood, a cluster of highly shared sequence variants was a sequencing artifact.

On this clone itself: Its antigen is unidentified.

V shed 5 bases and J shed 0 bases, with 11 bases lying between them. CDR1 is MGHDK, CDR2 SYGVNS, per germline. This CDR3 contains 14 residues. A multiplex PCR was run with 60 Vbeta primers and 13 Jbeta primers. Clones were read by immunoSEQ multiplex PCR, and TCRdb kept only the in-frame ones, dropping some. The data hold roughly 100,000 clones, with roughly 79% observed a single time. The TCR sequence derives from a male donor in good health and CMV-seronegative. The chain links TRBV25-1 to TRBJ2-7; D unclear. Sequencing was done on a sample of PBMCs. DNA of the CDR3: TGTGCCAGCAGTACACATAGGAGCTCCTACGAGCAGTACTTC. Translating gives CASSTHRSSYEQYF.